Each of the 28 T cell receptor beta chains below was sequenced from the same sample in a study of shared clonotypes between healthy human individuals. The method was immunoSEQ multiplex PCR; TCRdb's version includes in-frame clones alone and lacks a portion of them. Altogether approximately 2.3 million clones are present, approximately 95% being singletons, with the ten largest covering under 0.45%. Sequencing was done on a sample of naive CD4+ T cells from PBMCs. The subset denotes: CD45RA+ positively selected. These receptors were taken from a man between 18 and 35 years old in good health. Some clones in this sample may be carry-over from other donors' samples.

J is TRBJ1-1 and V is TRBV19; D is unresolved. Between the trimmed V and J ends, which lost 5 bases and 1 base, there was a span of 8 bases. The CDR3 is made up of 13 amino acids. Germline V gene lookup returns CDR1 LNHDA and CDR2 SQIVND (reference sequence). DNA for the CDR3: TGTGCCAGTAGTTCAACATGGAACACTGAAGCTTTCTTT. It translates to CASSSTWNTEAFF. The full variable domain, in which reference TRBV19 and TRBJ1-1 provide the parts outside the CDR3, is DGGITQSPKYLFRKEGQNVTLSCEQNLNHDAMYWYRQDPGQGLRLIYYSQIVNDFQKGDIAEGYSVSREKKESFPLTVTSAQKNPTAFYLCASSSTWNTEAFFGQGTRLTVV.

The chain has TRBV7-9 and TRBJ2-5, with D maybe TRBD1 (5 bases). Germline CDR1 is SEHNR and CDR2 is FQNEAQ (reference sequence). The V end lost 2 bases, the J end lost 5 bases, and 18 bases lay between the germline ends. This CDR3 region has 16 residues. CDR3 residues: CASSLRQPMPGETQYF. Here the CDR3 DNA reads TGTGCCAGCAGCTTACGACAGCCGATGCCAGGGGAGACCCAGTACTTC.

The chain joins TRBV7-6 to TRBJ2-5, with 7 bases that match TRBD2. The length of the CDR3 is 14 residues. Germline CDR1 is SGHVS and CDR2 is FNYEAQ. V shed 5 bases and J 5 bases; nucleotides not matched to a gene: 8. As DNA, the CDR3 is TGTGCCAGCAGCGAACAAAGCGGGACGGAGACCCAGTACTTC. This codes for CASSEQSGTETQYF.

This clone was seen just once. The chain couples TRBV6-1 to TRBJ1-4; D is unclear. Trimming left V 8 bases short and J 4 bases short, with 8 bases between. Per the germline V gene, CDR1 is MNHNS and CDR2 is SASEGT. This CDR3 region has 12 residues. The CDR3 bases are TGTGCCAGCGAGCGGGGTAATGAAAAACTGTTTTTT. Translating it yields CASERGNEKLFF.

Only one count was recorded for this clone. V gene TRBV6-1 combines with J gene TRBJ2-1; a weak D match, TRBD2 (6 bases). V lost 8 bases and J 15 bases, leaving 17 bases between the germline ends. Germline CDR1 is MNHNS and CDR2 is SASEGT. This CDR3 comprises 11 residues. The CDR3 nucleotides are TGTGCCAGCTCAACTAGCTCCCCGGGGTTCTTC. This encodes CASSTSSPGFF.

This chain joins TRBV5-4 and TRBJ1-2; 9 nucleotides match TRBD1. The CDR3 is made up of 15 amino acids. Germline CDR1 SGHNT, CDR2 YYREEE (reference sequence). V shed 4 bases, J shed 8 bases, and the junction held 12 bases outside the gene matches. CDR3 amino acids: CASSISGTGRSGYTF. The DNA of the CDR3 is TGTGCCAGCAGCATTTCCGGGACAGGGCGATCAGGCTACACCTTC.

The V gene is TRBV29-1, the J gene TRBJ2-7; D perhaps matches TRBD2 (7 bases). This CDR3 has 17 amino acids. CDR1 is SQVTM, CDR2 ANQGSEA, per germline. The V and J ends lost 3 bases and 6 bases respectively, with 27 bases between them. Written as DNA, the CDR3 is TGCAGCGTTGAGAGGGTGCTCCGCGGAACCCGGGGGGCCGAGCAGTACTTC. Protein sequence: CSVERVLRGTRGAEQYF.

V and J are TRBV4-1 and TRBJ2-5; 7 nucleotides align to TRBD1. The V gene end was trimmed by 3 bases and the J gene end by 2 bases; junction bases not matched to a gene: 15. The CDR3 has 18 residues. Looked up from germline, CDR1 is MGHRA and CDR2 is YSYEKL. The CDR3 is CASSHPRQGWSGQETQYF. The DNA of the CDR3 is TGCGCCAGCAGCCACCCGAGACAGGGATGGTCGGGGCAAGAGACCCAGTACTTC.

The J gene is TRBJ2-7, the V gene TRBV5-1; possible D gene TRBD1, 7 bases. V was trimmed by 3 bases and J by 3 bases, leaving 13 bases between them. CDR3 length: 14 amino acids. From germline, CDR1 is SGHRS and CDR2 YFSETQ. The CDR3 coding sequence is TGCGCCAGCAGCTGGCAGGGGGAGGTCTACGAGCAGTACTTC. As protein: CASSWQGEVYEQYF.

DNA of the CDR3: TGTGCCAGCAGCTTGGGCCAGGCCAAAAACATTCAGTACTTC. Amino acids: CASSLGQAKNIQYF. The chain combines TRBV7-2 with TRBJ2-4; D gene unclear. The CDR3 sequence is 14 residues long. The germline CDR1 and CDR2 sequences are SGHTA and FQGNSA. V was shortened by 3 bases and J by 1 base, with 7 bases between the two germline ends.

The gene calls are TRBV7-6 and TRBJ2-5; TRBD1 matches at 7 bases. This CDR3 spans 14 amino acids. The J segment lost 3 bases and the V segment lost 0 bases, leaving 1 base of the junction unmatched. Germline V gene lookup returns CDR1 SGHVS and CDR2 FNYEAQ. The CDR3 loop reads CASSLAGTEETQYF. The CDR3 nucleotides read TGTGCCAGCAGCTTAGCTGGGACAGAAGAGACCCAGTACTTC.

The rearrangement joins TRBV7-9 to TRBJ2-7; 7 bases map to TRBD2. This CDR3 has 16 amino acids. With V trimmed by 4 bases and J by 4 bases, 13 bases remained unmatched. CDR1 and CDR2 (germline): SEHNR, FQNEAQ (reference sequence). CDR3: CASSSQGGSFWYEQYF. CDR3 DNA: TGTGCCAGCAGCTCCCAGGGAGGGTCCTTTTGGTACGAGCAGTACTTC.

V usage is TRBV9 and J usage is TRBJ2-3, with unresolved D. V was shortened by 1 base and J by 0 bases, with 9 bases between the two germline ends. CDR1 SGDLS and CDR2 YYNGEE come from the germline V gene. This CDR3 region has 15 residues. The chain's CDR3 is CASSVQPTSTDTQYF. CDR3 DNA sequence: TGTGCCAGCAGCGTACAGCCAACTAGCACAGATACGCAGTATTTT.

The sample holds one count of this clone. The chain recombines TRBV27 with TRBJ2-1, with TRBD2 as a possible D gene (6 bases). The V end lost 5 bases, the J end lost 0 bases, and 11 bases lay between the germline ends. There are 15 residues in the CDR3. Germline values: CDR1 MNHEY, CDR2 SMNVEV (reference sequence). The CDR3 protein is CASSKARDSYNEQFF. CDR3 nucleotides: TGTGCCAGCAGTAAGGCGCGGGACTCCTACAATGAGCAGTTCTTC.

The CDR3: CASFSRTGARWNTEAFF. The CDR3 DNA sequence: TGTGCCAGTTTTTCCCGGACAGGGGCAAGGTGGAACACTGAAGCTTTCTTT. V is TRBV28 and J is TRBJ1-1; 9 positions match TRBD1. This CDR3 has 17 residues. Germline-derived CDR1 and CDR2 are MDHEN and SYDVKM. Germline trimming cut 9 bases from V and 1 base from J; bases unmatched to any gene: 15.

This clone was seen just once. The genes are TRBV7-2 and TRBJ2-2; tentative D call: TRBD2 (6 bases). V lost 6 bases and J lost 4, with 12 bases in between. CDR3 length equals 14 residues. Germline assignment: CDR1 SGHTA and CDR2 FQGNSA. CDR3 amino acids: CASSQGRGTGELFF. In DNA form, the CDR3 reads TGTGCCAGCAGTCAAGGGCGGGGCACCGGGGAGCTGTTTTTT.

V usage is TRBV15 and J usage is TRBJ2-1; D gene ambiguous. From germline, CDR1 is LNHNV and CDR2 YYDKDF (reference sequence). The CDR3 is 15 amino acids. The V and J ends lost 3 bases and 0 bases respectively, with 9 bases between them. CDR3 amino acids: CATSRDVSSYNEQFF. For the CDR3, the DNA is TGTGCCACCAGCAGGGACGTAAGCTCCTACAATGAGCAGTTCTTC.

This chain links TRBV29-1 with TRBJ1-2; TRBD1 aligns across 9 bases. The CDR3 runs 14 residues. CDR1 and CDR2 (germline): SQVTM, ANQGSEA. The junction had 15 bases not matched to a gene; V was cut back by 7 bases and J by 9 bases. The CDR3 bases are TGCAGCGGCAACTCTCCGGGACAGGGTAGCAGCTACACCTTC. It translates to CSGNSPGQGSSYTF.

This chain uses TRBV29-1 with TRBJ2-1, with TRBD2 matching over 10 bases. V gave up 6 bases and J gave up 6 bases; unmatched junction bases: 8. There are 14 residues in the CDR3. Germline assignment: CDR1 SQVTM and CDR2 ANQGSEA. The chain's CDR3 is CSVCRTSGSNEQFF. The CDR3 DNA reads as TGCAGCGTCTGTAGGACTAGCGGCTCCAATGAGCAGTTCTTC.

The genes are TRBV10-3 and TRBJ2-3; the match to TRBD2 covers 9 bases. Trimming removed 4 bases from V and 5 bases from J; junction bases left unmatched: 16. The germline CDR1 and CDR2 sequences are ENHRY and SYGVKD. The CDR3 length is 18 residues. In DNA form, the CDR3 reads TGTGCCATCAGTGGGGTTGAAGCGGGGGGCGTCGGTAAAGATACGCAGTATTTT. Translated: CAISGVEAGGVGKDTQYF.

The chain uses TRBV10-2 and TRBJ1-3, with 7 bases that match TRBD1. This CDR3 is built from 15 residues. Germline CDR1 WSHSY, CDR2 SAAADI. Trimming removed 7 bases from V and 4 bases from J; junction bases left unmatched: 10. CDR3 loop: CASISDRVPGNTIYF. As DNA, the CDR3 is TGCGCCAGCATCAGTGACAGGGTACCGGGAAACACCATATATTTT.

This clone was seen more than once but under ten times. The gene calls are TRBV6-1 and TRBJ1-5; unclear D gene. This CDR3 has 14 amino acids. Germline-derived CDR1 and CDR2 are MNHNS and SASEGT. V was trimmed by 4 bases and J by 0 bases, leaving 7 bases between them. The DNA for the CDR3 is TGTGCCAGCAGTGGAGAAAATAGCAATCAGCCCCAGCATTTT. Encoded protein: CASSGENSNQPQHF.

This clone was seen just once. This chain joins TRBV5-1 and TRBJ2-1; TRBD2 agrees at 7 bases. This CDR3 region has 14 residues. The V and J ends lost 3 bases and 7 bases, in that order; junction bases with no gene match: 7. CDR1 and CDR2 from the germline V gene are SGHRS and YFSETQ. The CDR3 sequence: CASSYREVRNEQFF. The CDR3 DNA reads TGCGCCAGCAGCTACCGGGAGGTTCGGAATGAGCAGTTCTTC. Filled out from reference TRBV5-1 and TRBJ2-1, the complete variable domain reads KAGVTQTPRYLIKTRGQQVTLSCSPISGHRSVSWYQQTPGQGLQFLFEYFSETQRNKGNFPGRFSGRQFSNSRSEMNVSTLELGDSALYLCASSYREVRNEQFFGPGTRLTVL.

Here the CDR3 reads CAWRGGPGNQPQHF. For the CDR3, the DNA is TGTGCCTGGAGGGGGGGCCCGGGCAATCAGCCCCAGCATTTT. The rearrangement links TRBV30 to TRBJ1-5; maybe TRBD1 (6 bases). The CDR3 extends over 14 amino acids. V was trimmed by 3 bases and J by 2 bases, leaving 11 bases between them. Germline values: CDR1 GTSNPN, CDR2 SVGIG (reference sequence).

The rearrangement joins TRBV10-3 to TRBJ1-2; 10 nucleotides match TRBD1. V lost 5 bases, J lost 0 bases, and 6 bases stayed unmatched. The CDR3 loop spans 16 amino acids. Germline V gene lookup returns CDR1 ENHRY and CDR2 SYGVKD. Here the CDR3 DNA reads TGTGCCATCAGTAACACCGGGACAGGGGCTAACTATGGCTACACCTTC. Its translation is CAISNTGTGANYGYTF.

The chain links TRBV6-1 to TRBJ1-2, with 7 bases identical to TRBD1. V gave up 3 bases and J gave up 5 bases; unmatched junction bases: 6. In germline, CDR1 is MNHNS, CDR2 SASEGT. The CDR3 spans 14 residues. The chain's CDR3 is CASSEGTELYGYTF. CDR3 nucleotide sequence: TGTGCCAGCAGTGAGGGGACAGAGCTATATGGCTACACCTTC.

J is TRBJ2-1 and V is TRBV27; D remains ambiguous. Germline V gene lookup returns CDR1 MNHEY and CDR2 SMNVEV (reference sequence). Trimming took off 7 bases at V and 7 bases at J, with 17 bases between the two ends. The CDR3 is made up of 14 amino acids. The DNA of the CDR3 is TGTGCCAGCACCCTTCGTGGTCACATTAATGAGCAGTTCTTC. This codes for CASTLRGHINEQFF.

A few counts support this clone. V and J are TRBV10-3 and TRBJ1-2; perhaps TRBD1 as D (6 bases). Germline values: CDR1 ENHRY, CDR2 SYGVKD. The V and J ends lost 7 bases and 7 bases respectively, with 16 bases between them. CDR3 length equals 13 residues. The CDR3 region has the DNA TGTGCCATCACTCCAGTTGGGGGCAGTGGCTACACCTTC. It is translated as CAITPVGGSGYTF.